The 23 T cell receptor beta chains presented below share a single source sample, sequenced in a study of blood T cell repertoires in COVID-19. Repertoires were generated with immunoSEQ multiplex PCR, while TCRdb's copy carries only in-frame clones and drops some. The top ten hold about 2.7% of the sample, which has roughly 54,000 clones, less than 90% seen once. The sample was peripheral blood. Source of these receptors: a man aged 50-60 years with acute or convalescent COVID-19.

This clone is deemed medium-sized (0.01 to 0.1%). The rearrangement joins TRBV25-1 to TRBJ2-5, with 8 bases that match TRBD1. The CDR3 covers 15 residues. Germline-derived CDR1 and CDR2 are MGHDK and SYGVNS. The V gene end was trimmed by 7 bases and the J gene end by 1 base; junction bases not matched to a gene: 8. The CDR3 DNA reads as TGTGCCAGCACCCCTCGGGACAGGCTCCAAGAGACCCAGTACTTC. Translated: CASTPRDRLQETQYF.

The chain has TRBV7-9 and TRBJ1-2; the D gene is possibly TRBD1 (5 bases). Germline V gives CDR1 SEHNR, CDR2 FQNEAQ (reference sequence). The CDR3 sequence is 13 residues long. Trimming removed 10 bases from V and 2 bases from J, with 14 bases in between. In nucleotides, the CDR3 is TGTGCCACCCCGGGGGAGCTCAACTATGGCTACACCTTC. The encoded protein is CATPGELNYGYTF.

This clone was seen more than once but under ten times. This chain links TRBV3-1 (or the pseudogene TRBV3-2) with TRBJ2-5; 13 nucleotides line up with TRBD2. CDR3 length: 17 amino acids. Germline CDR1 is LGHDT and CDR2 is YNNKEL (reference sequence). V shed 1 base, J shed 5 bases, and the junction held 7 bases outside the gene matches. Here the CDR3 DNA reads TGTGCCAGCAGCCAAGGAACTAGCGGGGGGGCCTGGGAGACCCAGTACTTC. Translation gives CASSQGTSGGAWETQYF.

CDR3 sequence reads: CASSGGLAAFSGANVLTF. The CDR3 DNA reads as TGTGCCAGCAGCGGGGGACTAGCGGCCTTCTCTGGGGCCAACGTCCTGACTTTC. This chain links TRBV5-4 with TRBJ2-6; 11 positions match TRBD2. Germline CDR1 reads SGHNT; CDR2 reads YYREEE (reference sequence). CDR3 length equals 18 residues. With V trimmed by 4 bases and J by 0 bases, 6 bases remained unmatched.

In DNA form, the CDR3 reads TGTGCCAGCGGCCCAGGGGGCAAGATTGCTACGCAGTATTTT. Encoded protein: CASGPGGKIATQYF. The V gene is TRBV28, the J gene TRBJ2-3; 8 nucleotides line up with TRBD1. CDR3 length equals 14 residues. CDR1 and CDR2 from the germline V gene are MDHEN and SYDVKM. The junction had 12 bases not matched to a gene; V was cut back by 8 bases and J by 8 bases.

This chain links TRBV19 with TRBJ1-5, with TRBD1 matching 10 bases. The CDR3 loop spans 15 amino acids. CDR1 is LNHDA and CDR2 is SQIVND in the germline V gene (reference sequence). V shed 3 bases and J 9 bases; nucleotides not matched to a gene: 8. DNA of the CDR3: TGTGCCAGTAGTATGACGACAGGGGGCCCTTGGCCCCAGCATTTT. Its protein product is CASSMTTGGPWPQHF.

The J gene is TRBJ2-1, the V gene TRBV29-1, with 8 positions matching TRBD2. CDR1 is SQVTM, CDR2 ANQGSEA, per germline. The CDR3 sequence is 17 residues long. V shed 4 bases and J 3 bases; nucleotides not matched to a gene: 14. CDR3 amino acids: CSVALQGSAGGYNEQFF. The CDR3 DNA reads TGCAGCGTTGCATTACAGGGTTCGGCGGGAGGCTACAATGAGCAGTTCTTC.

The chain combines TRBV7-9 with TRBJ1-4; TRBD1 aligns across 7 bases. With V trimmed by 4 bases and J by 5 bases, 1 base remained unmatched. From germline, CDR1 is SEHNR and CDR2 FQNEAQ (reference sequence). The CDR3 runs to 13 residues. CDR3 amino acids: CASSSTGNEKLFF. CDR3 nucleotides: TGTGCCAGCAGCTCGACAGGGAATGAAAAACTGTTTTTT.

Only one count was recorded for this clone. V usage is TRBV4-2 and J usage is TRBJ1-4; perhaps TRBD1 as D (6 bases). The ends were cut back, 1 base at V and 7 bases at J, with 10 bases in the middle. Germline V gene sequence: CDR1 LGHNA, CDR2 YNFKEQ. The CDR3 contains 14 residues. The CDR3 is CASSQASGAEKLFF. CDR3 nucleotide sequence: TGTGCCAGCAGCCAAGCATCAGGGGCTGAAAAACTGTTTTTT.

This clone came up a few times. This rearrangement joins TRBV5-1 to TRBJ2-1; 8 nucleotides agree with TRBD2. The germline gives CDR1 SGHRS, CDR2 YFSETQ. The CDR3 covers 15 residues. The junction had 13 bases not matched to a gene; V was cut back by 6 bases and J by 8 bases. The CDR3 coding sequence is TGCGCCAGCAACCTCGCTCCCGGGGGGGTGGATGAGCAGTTCTTC. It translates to CASNLAPGGVDEQFF.

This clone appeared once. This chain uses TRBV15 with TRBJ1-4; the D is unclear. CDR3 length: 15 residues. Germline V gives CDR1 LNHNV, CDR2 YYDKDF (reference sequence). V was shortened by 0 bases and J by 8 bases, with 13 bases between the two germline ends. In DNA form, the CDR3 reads TGTGCCACCAGCAGAGATCCCGGGGAGGGAGAAAAACTGTTTTTT. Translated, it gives CATSRDPGEGEKLFF.

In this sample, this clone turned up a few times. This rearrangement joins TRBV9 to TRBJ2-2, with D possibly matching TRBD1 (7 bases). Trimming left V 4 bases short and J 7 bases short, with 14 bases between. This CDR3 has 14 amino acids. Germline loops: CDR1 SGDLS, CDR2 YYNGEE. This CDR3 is CASSSTGDFGELFF. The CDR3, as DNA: TGTGCCAGCAGCTCAACAGGGGACTTCGGGGAGCTGTTTTTT.

As DNA, the CDR3 is TGTGCCAGCAGCTTAGTTCGGGACAGGGTGGGTACCGAGCAGTACTTC. Amino acids: CASSLVRDRVGTEQYF. This rearrangement joins TRBV7-8 to TRBJ2-7; 9 nucleotides agree with TRBD1. Germline V gives CDR1 SGHVS, CDR2 FQNEAQ. Trimming cost V 1 base and J 6 bases; bases outside gene matches: 10. There are 16 residues in the CDR3.

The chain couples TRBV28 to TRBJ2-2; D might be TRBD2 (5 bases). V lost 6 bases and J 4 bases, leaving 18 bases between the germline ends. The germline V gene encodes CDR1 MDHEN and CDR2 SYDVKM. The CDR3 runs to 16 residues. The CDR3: CASRDPLGRGTGELFF. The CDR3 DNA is TGTGCCAGCAGAGACCCACTAGGTCGAGGCACCGGGGAGCTGTTTTTT. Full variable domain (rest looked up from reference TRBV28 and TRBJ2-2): DVKVTQSSRYLVKRTGEKVFLECVQDMDHENMFWYRQDPGLGLRLIYFSYDVKMKEKGDIPEGYSVSREKKERFSLILESASTNQTSMYLCASRDPLGRGTGELFFGEGSRLTVL.

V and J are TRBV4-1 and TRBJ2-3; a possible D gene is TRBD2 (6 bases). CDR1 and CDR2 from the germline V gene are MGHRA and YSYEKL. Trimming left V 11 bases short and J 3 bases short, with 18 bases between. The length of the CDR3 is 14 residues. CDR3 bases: TGCGCCTCCCACCCGGGACTGAGTACAGATACGCAGTATTTT. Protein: CASHPGLSTDTQYF.

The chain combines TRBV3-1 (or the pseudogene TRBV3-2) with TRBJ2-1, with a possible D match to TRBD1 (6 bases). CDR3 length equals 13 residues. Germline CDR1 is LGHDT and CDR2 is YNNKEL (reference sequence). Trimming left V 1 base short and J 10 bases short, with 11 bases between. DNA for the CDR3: TGTGCCAGCAGCCAAGGAGGGGGTAGCGAGCAGTTCTTC. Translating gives CASSQGGGSEQFF.

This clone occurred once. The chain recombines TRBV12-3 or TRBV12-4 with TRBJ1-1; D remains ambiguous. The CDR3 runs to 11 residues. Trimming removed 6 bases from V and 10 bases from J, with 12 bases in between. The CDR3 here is CASRRASGAFF. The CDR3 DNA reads TGTGCCAGCAGGCGGGCATCAGGAGCTTTCTTT.

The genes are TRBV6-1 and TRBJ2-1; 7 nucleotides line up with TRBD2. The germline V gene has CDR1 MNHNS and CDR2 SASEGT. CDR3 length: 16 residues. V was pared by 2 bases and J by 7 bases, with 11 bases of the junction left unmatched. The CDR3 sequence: CASSELRGGAWNEQFF. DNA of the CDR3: TGTGCCAGCAGTGAACTCCGGGGAGGGGCTTGGAATGAGCAGTTCTTC.

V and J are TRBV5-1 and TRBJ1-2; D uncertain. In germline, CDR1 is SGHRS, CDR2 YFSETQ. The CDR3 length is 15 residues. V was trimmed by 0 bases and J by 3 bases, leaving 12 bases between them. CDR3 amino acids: CASSLGQNGDYGYTF. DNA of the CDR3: TGCGCCAGCAGCTTGGGTCAGAACGGGGACTATGGCTACACCTTC.

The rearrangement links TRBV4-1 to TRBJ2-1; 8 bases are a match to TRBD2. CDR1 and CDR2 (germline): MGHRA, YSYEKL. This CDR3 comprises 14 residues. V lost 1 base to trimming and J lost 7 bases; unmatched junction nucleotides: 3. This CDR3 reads CASSQAGGFNEQFF. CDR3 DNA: TGCGCCAGCAGCCAAGCGGGGGGGTTTAATGAGCAGTTCTTC.

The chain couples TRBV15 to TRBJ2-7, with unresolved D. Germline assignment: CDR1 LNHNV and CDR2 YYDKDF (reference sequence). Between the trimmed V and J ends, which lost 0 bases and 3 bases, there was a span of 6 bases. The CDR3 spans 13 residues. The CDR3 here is CATSRDLGYEQYF. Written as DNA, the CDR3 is TGTGCCACCAGCAGAGATCTCGGCTACGAGCAGTACTTC.

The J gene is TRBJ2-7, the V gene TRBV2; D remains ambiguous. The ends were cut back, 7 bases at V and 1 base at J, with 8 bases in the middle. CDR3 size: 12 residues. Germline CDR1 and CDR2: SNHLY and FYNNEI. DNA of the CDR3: TGTGCCAGCACCCCGACATCCTACGAGCAGTACTTC. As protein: CASTPTSYEQYF.

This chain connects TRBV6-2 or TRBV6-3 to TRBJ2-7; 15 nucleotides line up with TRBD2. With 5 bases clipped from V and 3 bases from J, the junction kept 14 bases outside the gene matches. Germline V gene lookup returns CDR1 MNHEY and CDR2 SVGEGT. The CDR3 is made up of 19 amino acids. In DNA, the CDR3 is TGTGCCAGCAGTACCAGGACTAGCGGGAGGGCCCGGCCTGGCTACGAGCAGTACTTC. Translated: CASSTRTSGRARPGYEQYF.